This record concerns one TCR beta chain sequence. What this receptor recognizes is not known. Base qualities are not at hand, and no much larger clone is one base apart. The trial excluded patients who had a history of autoimmune disease or who were on systemic immunosuppression. In every dose cohort, peripheral blood was drawn for TCR sequencing at baseline, cycle 4 day 1, and cycle 7 day 1. Samples came from an open-label, multicenter, first-in-human phase I dose-escalation trial of ivuxolimab. The trial enrolled adults with locally advanced or metastatic head and neck squamous cell, hepatocellular, melanoma or renal cell carcinoma. Before TCR sequencing, CD4+ T cells and CD8+ T cells from peripheral blood were sorted into separate populations. This entry comes from a study of OX40 agonist ivuxolimab in advanced cancers. Describing the broader study: Ivuxolimab, which targeted the costimulatory receptor OX40 (CD134), was an agonistic, fully human IgG2 monoclonal antibody. Intravenous ivuxolimab was administered to patients every 2 weeks at six dose levels: 0.01, 0.1, 0.3, 1.5, 3 and 10 mg/kg. A male proportion of 82.7% and a mean age of about 60 years, ranging from roughly 23 to 80, were recorded for the dose-escalation cohort. Partial responses occurred in three dose-escalation patients, of whom one had hepatocellular carcinoma and two had cutaneous melanoma. The paper reports the monotherapy dose-escalation portion (N = 52 patients) of the phase I ivuxolimab trial. Prior anti-PD-1, anti-PD-L1 or anti-CTLA-4 therapy was permitted, and checkpoint inhibitors had been received by 30% to 40% of dose-escalation patients. Peripheral TCRbeta sequencing was intended to test whether TCR sequence diversity was altered and clonal T-cell expansion was caused by ivuxolimab. Among the 52 dose-escalation patients, about 20 had hepatocellular carcinoma, some 15 melanoma, 9 renal cell carcinoma and 9 head and neck cancer. General conclusions and limits of the study: At doses of 0.1 to 3.0 mg/kg, clonal expansion of both CD4+ and CD8+ T cells in blood was seen between baseline and week 6. After ivuxolimab, CD8+ T cells had more expanded clones than CD4+ T cells on average. Partial responders in the 0.1-3.0 mg/kg groups had among the lowest normalized peripheral clonal expansion, especially among CD8+ T cells. Low levels of normalized T-cell clonal expansion were also seen in some nonresponding patients. The antigen specificity of the peripheral T cells that underwent clonal expansion was not determined.

Genomic DNA was extracted from sorted cells for sequencing of the TCRbeta CDR3 region. TCRbeta CDR3 regions were sequenced using the immunoSEQ Assay. What TCRdb holds here is the immuneACCESS table cut down to in-frame rearrangements. Part of the clones is not present; checked against another copy, under half of the missing clones reflect an unresolved V gene, and the others are unexplained. The sample table contains 30,000 to 40,000 clones; only one count was recorded for about nine tenths of them. The ten largest account for about 9.6% of the sample. The CDR3 goes from the cysteine to the phenylalanine over 13 residues. Of the read, only the CDR3 DNA is kept; its 39 bases are in frame from base 1. Reading the germline V gene (reference sequence) gives CDR1 SEHNR and CDR2 FQNEAQ. The germline V end is reduced by 5 bases and the J end by 9 bases; junction bases left unmatched: 8.

This specimen was CD4+ or CD8+ T cells sorted from blood, taken in a trial of the OX40 agonist ivuxolimab. The rearranged chain carries TRBV7-9 and TRBJ1-2; 8 nucleotides in the junction match TRBD1. The receptor's source is an adult with an advanced solid tumor such as melanoma, head and neck, liver or kidney cancer. The nucleotide sequence is given as TGTGCCAGCAGCCCGACAGGGGAAGGTAGCTACACCTTC. Its protein is CASSPTGEGSYTF.